This TCR beta chain was recovered during a study of cytomegalovirus exposure and HLA in healthy donors. Study results and caveats: Later work showed greater clonal expansion in HLA-associated TCR beta chains than in equally common others. Apart from CMV serostatus, no immune exposure information was available.

Germline V lookup: CDR1 SNHLY, CDR2 FYNNEI. V lost 6 bases to trimming and J lost 6 bases, with 14 bases between them. The length of the CDR3 is 13 residues. Healthy bone marrow donors made up the donor group. On this clone: Its antigen is still unknown.

PCR primers comprised 60 Vbeta and 13 Jbeta primers. Produced via immunoSEQ multiplex PCR; TCRdb's table is partial and in-frame only. The data contain around 120,000 clones, around 80% of them singletons. The clonotype was recovered from a woman between 40 and 55 years old in good health and CMV-seronegative. The chain is built from TRBV2 and TRBJ1-1, with no clear D. The source material was PBMCs. CDR3 in amino acids: CASSMEVSAEAFF. The CDR3 region has the DNA TGTGCCAGCAGCATGGAAGTGAGCGCTGAAGCTTTCTTT.